This TCR beta chain was sequenced during a study of blood T cell repertoires in COVID-19. Study background: Sources were T cells, B-cell-depleted T cells, or PBMCs; the material itself was cDNA or gDNA.

The V end lost 6 bases, the J end lost 4 bases, and 7 bases lay between the germline ends. CDR3 size: 13 residues. Germline CDR1 and CDR2: MNHEY and SVGAGI. In the authors' methods: Amplification of reference gene primers provided the estimated nucleated cell counts. Sequencing used immunoSEQ multiplex PCR; TCRdb keeps in-frame clones, though not all of them. For V, J and clone size, that table is used; D and trimming come from the DNA. The table lists some 90,000 clones, 81% of them singletons, with about 4.2% in the top ten. The material sequenced was peripheral blood. This TCR came from a man in his 60s with acute or convalescent COVID-19. The rearrangement joins TRBV6-5 to TRBJ1-6; D remains ambiguous. CDR3 nucleotides: TGTGCCAGCAGAGACATATATAATTCACCCCTCCACTTT. As protein: CASRDIYNSPLHF.